The 23 T cell receptor beta chains given below trace back to one sample, sequenced in a study of T and B cells in COVID-19 patients. Multiplex PCR with BIOMED2 TRB-A/B primer pools amplified TRB rearrangements. A single record per CDR3 protein comes from TCRdb applying MiXCR to the multiplex PCR reads. The data hold approximately 8,000 distinct CDR3 sequences, with 40% observed a single time. From blood, roughly 240-550 ng of genomic DNA served as TRB template. The source material was blood. All receptors come from a human donor who had recovered from COVID-19.

This clonotype was counted between two and nine times. The V and J genes are TRBV10-3 and TRBJ2-7, with D possibly called TRBD1 or TRBD2 (5 bases each). The germline V and J ends were trimmed by 4 bases and 1 base, with 8 bases remaining between them. The CDR3 contains 13 residues. The V gene's germline CDR1 is ENHRY and CDR2 SYGVKD. The CDR3 reads CAISAGRSYEQYF. CDR3 nucleotide sequence: TGTGCCATCAGTGCGGGGCGGTCCTACGAGCAGTACTTC.

V usage is TRBV6-2 or TRBV6-3 and J usage is TRBJ2-3, with D possibly matching TRBD1 (6 bases). The V gene lost 5 bases and the J gene lost 1 base, with 10 bases spanning the gap. Germline V gene data show CDR1 as MNHEY and CDR2 as SVGEGT. The CDR3 extends over 14 amino acids. The CDR3 nucleotides are TGTGCCAGCAGTGACAGGACAGGCACAGATACGCAGTATTTT. This translates into CASSDRTGTDTQYF.

The V call is TRBV6-2 or TRBV6-3, the J call TRBJ2-1, with D perhaps matching TRBD1 (5 bases). The V end lost 7 bases, the J end lost 6 bases, and 16 bases lay between the germline ends. The V gene's germline CDR1 is MNHEY and CDR2 SVGEGT. The CDR3 consists of 14 residues. CDR3 DNA sequence: TGTGCCAGCAAGGGCTGGCAGGGCCGCAATGAGCAGTTCTTC. Protein sequence: CASKGWQGRNEQFF.

CDR3 region: CASSDWGSYEQYV. The CDR3 nucleotides read TGTGCCAGCAGTGATTGGGGGTCCTACGAGCAGTACGTC. V is TRBV6-1 and J is TRBJ2-7, with D possibly called TRBD1 or TRBD2 (5 bases each). The germline V gene encodes CDR1 MNHNS and CDR2 SASEGT. There are 13 residues in the CDR3. V lost 3 bases to trimming and J lost 1 base, with 7 bases between them.

Concerning this clonotype: At one of its ends the junction is not consistent with the germline gene, which may arise from a read error. The rearrangement links TRBV5-6 to TRBJ2-3; D unresolved. The CDR3 runs to 12 residues. Germline-derived CDR1 and CDR2 are SGHDT and YYEEEE. The CDR3: CASSHVSDTQYF. CDR3 nucleotide sequence: TGCGCCAGCAGCCACGTCTCTGATACGCAGTATTTT.

The V gene is TRBV19, the J gene TRBJ1-1, with 7 bases fitting TRBD1. V lost 7 bases, J lost 1 base, and 6 bases stayed unmatched. The CDR3 has 14 amino acids. Germline V lookup: CDR1 LNHDA, CDR2 SQIVND (reference sequence). CDR3 residues: CASNPGTENTEAFF. The CDR3 DNA sequence: TGTGCCAGTAACCCCGGGACAGAGAACACTGAAGCTTTCTTT.

This clonotype was recorded once. The gene calls are TRBV6-2 or TRBV6-3 and TRBJ1-2; TRBD1 is a possible D gene (5 bases). The CDR3 runs to 15 residues. V shed 7 bases and J shed 4 bases, with 19 bases lying between them. Germline CDR1 and CDR2: MNHEY and SVGEGT. CDR3 in amino acids: CASTPLPDTVYGYTF. The CDR3 bases are TGTGCCAGCACCCCTCTACCGGACACCGTCTATGGCTACACCTTC.

The chain combines TRBV6-2 or TRBV6-3 with TRBJ2-5; maybe TRBD1 (7 bases). The V and J ends lost 6 bases and 3 bases respectively, with 20 bases between them. CDR1 MNHEY and CDR2 SVGEGT come from the germline V gene. This CDR3 is 16 amino acids long. CDR3 protein: CASRYRQGGAEETQYF. The CDR3 nucleotides are TGTGCCAGCAGATACCGGCAGGGGGGTGCGGAAGAGACCCAGTACTTC.

This clonotype is termed medium-sized. The chain recombines TRBV6-2 or TRBV6-3 with TRBJ2-2; 7 bases map to TRBD1. After removal of 5 bases from V and 9 bases from J, the junction contained 12 bases not matched to a gene. In germline, CDR1 is MNHEY, CDR2 SVGEGT. This CDR3 is built from 15 residues. The DNA for the CDR3 is TGTGCCAGCAGTCAGGGGGACCGAGGGGGCAGGGAGCTGTTTTTT. It is translated as CASSQGDRGGRELFF.

A few counts support this clonotype. This sequence joins TRBV11-3 and TRBJ2-3; weak D call: TRBD2 (5 bases). This CDR3 has 12 residues. V was trimmed by 6 bases and J by 6 bases, leaving 10 bases between them. CDR1 and CDR2 (germline): SGHNT, YENEEA. CDR3 sequence (DNA): TGTGCCAGCAGACAACTAGGGGATACGCAGTATTTT. This encodes CASRQLGDTQYF. The full variable domain, completed using reference TRBV11-3 and TRBJ2-3, is EAGVVQSPRYKIIEKKQPVAFWCNPISGHNTLYWYLQNLGQGPELLIRYENEEAVDDSQLPKDRFSAERLKGVDSTLKIQPAELGDSAVYLCASRQLGDTQYFGPGTRLTVL.

The chain couples TRBV6-1 to TRBJ1-6; D gene uncertain. CDR1 is MNHNS and CDR2 is SASEGT in the germline V gene. Trimming shortened V by 0 bases and J by 7 bases, and 4 bases separated the two germline ends. The CDR3 runs to 13 residues. CDR3 sequence (DNA): TGTGCCAGCAGTGAAGCTGGGAATTCACCCCTCCACTTT. As protein: CASSEAGNSPLHF.

The chain combines TRBV27 with TRBJ2-7, with 9 bases identical to TRBD1. Losses at the gene ends were 6 bases for V and 2 bases for J; bases not matched to a gene: 2. Germline-derived CDR1 and CDR2 are MNHEY and SMNVEV (reference sequence). This CDR3 spans 13 amino acids. The CDR3 here is CASRRDRAYEQYF. DNA for the CDR3: TGTGCCAGCAGACGGGACAGGGCCTACGAGCAGTACTTC.

This clonotype occurred a few times. This chain uses TRBV29-1 with TRBJ1-1; weak D call: TRBD1 (5 bases). The CDR3 spans 11 residues. CDR1 SQVTM and CDR2 ANQGSEA come from the germline V gene. Trimming shortened V by 4 bases and J by 4 bases, and 7 bases separated the two germline ends. Here the CDR3 reads CSVGDPTEAFF. The CDR3, as DNA: TGCAGCGTTGGGGACCCCACTGAAGCTTTCTTT.

This clonotype came up a few times. The genes are TRBV5-1 and TRBJ2-5, with 9 nucleotides matching TRBD1. The CDR3 is made up of 14 amino acids. The junction had 3 bases not matched to a gene; V was cut back by 4 bases and J by 2 bases. The germline V gene encodes CDR1 SGHRS and CDR2 YFSETQ. The CDR3 DNA reads as TGCGCCAGCAGCCCTGGACAGGGGCAAGAGACCCAGTACTTC. Encoded protein: CASSPGQGQETQYF.

The chain is built from TRBV5-4 and TRBJ1-6; D remains unclear. The CDR3 has 13 residues. Germline V gene sequence: CDR1 SGHNT, CDR2 YYREEE (reference sequence). With 3 bases removed from V and 7 bases from J, the gap between germline ends came to 8 bases. In DNA, the CDR3 is TGTGCCAGCAGCTCGACAAGCAATTCACCCCTCCACTTT. Translated, it gives CASSSTSNSPLHF.

This clonotype is medium-sized by share. The chain recombines TRBV19 with TRBJ2-3; D remains unclear. The CDR3 loop spans 15 amino acids. Trimming took off 1 base at V and 5 bases at J, with 13 bases between the two ends. The germline V gene encodes CDR1 LNHDA and CDR2 SQIVND (reference sequence). The CDR3 sequence: CASSIGGFSVDTQYF. DNA of the CDR3: TGTGCCAGTAGTATAGGCGGCTTCTCCGTAGATACGCAGTATTTT.

The rearrangement uses TRBV6-5 and TRBJ1-2, with 7 nucleotides matching TRBD1. The germline gives CDR1 MNHEY, CDR2 SVGAGI. Trimming took 10 bases from V and 4 from J; bases not matched to a gene: 12. The CDR3 totals 14 residues. This chain's CDR3 is CATGRTGPLYGYTF. The CDR3 nucleotides read TGTGCCACCGGGCGGACAGGTCCCCTCTATGGCTACACCTTC.

This clonotype has more than one count but fewer than ten. The CDR3 region has the DNA TGTGCCACCAGTGATCAACAGGGGTCTGGCACAGATACGCAGTATTTT. This codes for CATSDQQGSGTDTQYF. V gene TRBV24-1 combines with J gene TRBJ2-3; 7 nucleotides agree with TRBD1. There are 16 residues in the CDR3. CDR1 is KGHDR and CDR2 is SFDVKD in the germline V gene. V gave up 3 bases and J gave up 1 base; unmatched junction bases: 6.

The rearrangement links TRBV6-4 to TRBJ1-4, with 7 bases lining up with TRBD1. The V and J ends lost 6 bases and 8 bases, in that order; junction bases with no gene match: 6. The V gene's germline CDR1 is MRHNA and CDR2 SNTAGT. CDR3 length: 13 amino acids. CDR3 region: CASSPEGGEKLFF. The CDR3 region has the DNA TGTGCCAGCAGCCCTGAAGGGGGCGAAAAACTGTTTTTT.

By share, this clonotype counts as medium-sized. In DNA, the CDR3 is TGTGCCAGTAACTTCGGGACAGGGTACACCGGGGAGCTGTTTTTT. As protein: CASNFGTGYTGELFF. The chain couples TRBV19 to TRBJ2-2; 9 bases are a match to TRBD1. J lost 3 bases, V lost 7 bases, and 6 bases had no gene match. This CDR3 spans 15 amino acids. CDR1 is LNHDA and CDR2 is SQIVND in the germline V gene (reference sequence). Together with reference TRBV19 and TRBJ2-2, the CDR3 gives the full variable domain: DGGITQSPKYLFRKEGQNVTLSCEQNLNHDAMYWYRQDPGQGLRLIYYSQIVNDFQKGDIAEGYSVSREKKESFPLTVTSAQKNPTAFYLCASNFGTGYTGELFFGEGSRLTVL.

The rearrangement uses TRBV6-1 and TRBJ2-1; 15 bases fit TRBD2. V was clipped by 4 bases and J by 2 bases; unmatched bases: 9. The CDR3 has 19 amino acids. Germline CDR1 MNHNS, CDR2 SASEGT. CDR3 in DNA: TGTGCCAGCAGTGGACTCAAGGGACTAGCGGGGGGCACCTACAATGAGCAGTTCTTC. It specifies CASSGLKGLAGGTYNEQFF.

The J gene is TRBJ1-2, the V gene TRBV11-1; perhaps TRBD1 as D (6 bases). Germline V gene data show CDR1 as SGHAT and CDR2 as FQDESV (reference sequence). Trimming removed 5 bases from V and 0 bases from J, with 7 bases in between. This CDR3 comprises 13 residues. The CDR3 DNA follows: TGTGCCAGCAGCCGGACAGCTAACTATGGCTACACCTTC. It is translated as CASSRTANYGYTF.

This clonotype occurred once. The rearrangement links TRBV6-5 to TRBJ2-7; 9 nucleotides agree with TRBD2. The V gene's germline CDR1 is MNHEY and CDR2 SVGAGI. The CDR3 extends over 17 amino acids. J was trimmed by 2 bases and V by 8 bases; bases with no gene match: 16. In DNA, the CDR3 is TGTGCCAGCTATGGCGGGGGGGCTCCTAATCGGGCCTACGAGCAGTACGTC. Translation gives CASYGGGAPNRAYEQYV.